This entry features one T cell receptor beta chain sequence. Its antigen is as yet unknown. The data derive from a study of cytomegalovirus exposure and HLA in healthy donors. Study information: Earlier sequencing of 150 million to 200 million T cells yielded approximately 100 million unique TCR beta sequences. Study results and caveats: 150 to 200 TCR beta chains were listed as cytomegalovirus-associated. In vitro assays verified that a few CMV-associated chains recognized CMV antigens specifically. Cytomegalovirus status was reportedly diagnosed by the classifier with high specificity and sensitivity.

The CDR3 covers 14 residues. Germline assignment: CDR1 SGHTA and CDR2 FQGNSA. V lost 5 bases and J 8 bases, leaving 18 bases between the germline ends. Vbeta (60) and Jbeta (13) primers were used in the PCR. TCRdb keeps only in-frame clones here, not all; method: immunoSEQ multiplex PCR. The table lists approximately 170,000 clones, less than 80% of them singletons. The clonotype comes from a female donor in good health and CMV-seronegative. The rearrangement uses TRBV7-2 and TRBJ1-2, with D possibly being TRBD1 (6 bases). The sequenced sample was PBMCs. CDR3 bases: TGTGCCAGCAGCGCCGCGGCAGGGGCTAGGGGCTACACCTTC. Translation gives CASSAAAGARGYTF. Full variable domain (rest looked up from reference TRBV7-2 and TRBJ1-2): GAGVSQSPSNKVTEKGKDVELRCDPISGHTALYWYRQSLGQGLEFLIYFQGNSAPDKSGLPSDRFSAERTGGSVSTLTIQRTQQEDSAVYLCASSAAAGARGYTFGSGTRLTVV.